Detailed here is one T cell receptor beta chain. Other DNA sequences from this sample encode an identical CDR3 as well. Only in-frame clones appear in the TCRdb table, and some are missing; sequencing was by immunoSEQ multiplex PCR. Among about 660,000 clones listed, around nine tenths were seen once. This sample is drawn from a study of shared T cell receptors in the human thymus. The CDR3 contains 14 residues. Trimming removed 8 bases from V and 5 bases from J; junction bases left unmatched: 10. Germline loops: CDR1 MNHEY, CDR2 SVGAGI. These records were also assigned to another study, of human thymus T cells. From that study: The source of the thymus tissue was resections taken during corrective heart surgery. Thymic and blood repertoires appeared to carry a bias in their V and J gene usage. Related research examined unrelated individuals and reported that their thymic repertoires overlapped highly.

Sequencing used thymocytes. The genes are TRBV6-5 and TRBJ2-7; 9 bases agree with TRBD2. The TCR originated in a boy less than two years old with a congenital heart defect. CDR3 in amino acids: CASAGLAGINEQYF. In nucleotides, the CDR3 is TGTGCCAGCGCGGGGCTAGCGGGAATCAACGAGCAGTACTTC.